This TCR beta chain was sequenced during a study of cytomegalovirus exposure and HLA in healthy donors. Study details: There were just under 400 genotyped donors. Of these, about 81% fell in the genetic ancestry cluster associated with self-reported Caucasian donors. Study-wide results and caveats: In a later analysis, more than 15,000 TCR beta sequences were associated with HLA alleles at 0.05 false discovery rate. In vitro testing confirmed a few CMV-associated chains as specific for CMV antigens.

PCR primers comprised 60 Vbeta and 13 Jbeta primers. TCRdb keeps only in-frame clones here, not all; method: immunoSEQ multiplex PCR. This table holds around 230,000 clones, 78% found once. This clone came up a few times. As yet, its antigen is unknown. The material sequenced was PBMCs. The sequence derives from a boy under 18 in good health and CMV-seronegative.

The CDR3 is CASSPLQENTEAFF. For the CDR3, the DNA is TGCGCCAGCAGCCCCCTCCAGGAAAACACTGAAGCTTTCTTT. The chain employs TRBV4-1 and TRBJ1-1, with D unresolved. Germline V gene data show CDR1 as MGHRA and CDR2 as YSYEKL. The ends were cut back, 4 bases at V and 2 bases at J, with 11 bases in the middle. The CDR3 has 14 residues.